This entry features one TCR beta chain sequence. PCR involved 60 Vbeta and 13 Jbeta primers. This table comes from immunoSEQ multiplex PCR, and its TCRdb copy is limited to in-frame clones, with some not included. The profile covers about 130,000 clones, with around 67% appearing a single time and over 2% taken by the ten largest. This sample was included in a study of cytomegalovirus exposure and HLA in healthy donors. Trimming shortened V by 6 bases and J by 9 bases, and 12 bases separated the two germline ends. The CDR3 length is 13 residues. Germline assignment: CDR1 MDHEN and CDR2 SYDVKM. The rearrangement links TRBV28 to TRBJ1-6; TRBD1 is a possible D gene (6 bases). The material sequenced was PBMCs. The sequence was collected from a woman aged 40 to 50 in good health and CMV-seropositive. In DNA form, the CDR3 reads TGTGCCAGCAGGTCGACAGGTCTTTCACCCCTCCACTTT. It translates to CASRSTGLSPLHF.